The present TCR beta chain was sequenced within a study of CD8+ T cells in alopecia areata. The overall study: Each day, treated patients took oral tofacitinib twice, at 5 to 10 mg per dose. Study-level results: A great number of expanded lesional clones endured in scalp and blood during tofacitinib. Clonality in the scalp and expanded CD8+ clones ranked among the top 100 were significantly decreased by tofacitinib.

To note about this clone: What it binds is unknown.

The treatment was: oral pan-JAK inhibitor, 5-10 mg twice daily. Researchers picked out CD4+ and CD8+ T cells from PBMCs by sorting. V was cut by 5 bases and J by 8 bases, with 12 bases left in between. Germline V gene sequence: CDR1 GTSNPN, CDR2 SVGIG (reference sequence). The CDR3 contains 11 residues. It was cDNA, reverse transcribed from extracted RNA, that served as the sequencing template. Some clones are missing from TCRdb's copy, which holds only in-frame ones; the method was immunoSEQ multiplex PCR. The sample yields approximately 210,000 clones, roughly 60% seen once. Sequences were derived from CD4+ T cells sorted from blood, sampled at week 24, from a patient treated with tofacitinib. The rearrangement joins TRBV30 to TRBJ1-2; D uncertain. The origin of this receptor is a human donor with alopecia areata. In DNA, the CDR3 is TGTGCCTGGGTTAATGGAGGAGGCTACACCTTC. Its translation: CAWVNGGGYTF.